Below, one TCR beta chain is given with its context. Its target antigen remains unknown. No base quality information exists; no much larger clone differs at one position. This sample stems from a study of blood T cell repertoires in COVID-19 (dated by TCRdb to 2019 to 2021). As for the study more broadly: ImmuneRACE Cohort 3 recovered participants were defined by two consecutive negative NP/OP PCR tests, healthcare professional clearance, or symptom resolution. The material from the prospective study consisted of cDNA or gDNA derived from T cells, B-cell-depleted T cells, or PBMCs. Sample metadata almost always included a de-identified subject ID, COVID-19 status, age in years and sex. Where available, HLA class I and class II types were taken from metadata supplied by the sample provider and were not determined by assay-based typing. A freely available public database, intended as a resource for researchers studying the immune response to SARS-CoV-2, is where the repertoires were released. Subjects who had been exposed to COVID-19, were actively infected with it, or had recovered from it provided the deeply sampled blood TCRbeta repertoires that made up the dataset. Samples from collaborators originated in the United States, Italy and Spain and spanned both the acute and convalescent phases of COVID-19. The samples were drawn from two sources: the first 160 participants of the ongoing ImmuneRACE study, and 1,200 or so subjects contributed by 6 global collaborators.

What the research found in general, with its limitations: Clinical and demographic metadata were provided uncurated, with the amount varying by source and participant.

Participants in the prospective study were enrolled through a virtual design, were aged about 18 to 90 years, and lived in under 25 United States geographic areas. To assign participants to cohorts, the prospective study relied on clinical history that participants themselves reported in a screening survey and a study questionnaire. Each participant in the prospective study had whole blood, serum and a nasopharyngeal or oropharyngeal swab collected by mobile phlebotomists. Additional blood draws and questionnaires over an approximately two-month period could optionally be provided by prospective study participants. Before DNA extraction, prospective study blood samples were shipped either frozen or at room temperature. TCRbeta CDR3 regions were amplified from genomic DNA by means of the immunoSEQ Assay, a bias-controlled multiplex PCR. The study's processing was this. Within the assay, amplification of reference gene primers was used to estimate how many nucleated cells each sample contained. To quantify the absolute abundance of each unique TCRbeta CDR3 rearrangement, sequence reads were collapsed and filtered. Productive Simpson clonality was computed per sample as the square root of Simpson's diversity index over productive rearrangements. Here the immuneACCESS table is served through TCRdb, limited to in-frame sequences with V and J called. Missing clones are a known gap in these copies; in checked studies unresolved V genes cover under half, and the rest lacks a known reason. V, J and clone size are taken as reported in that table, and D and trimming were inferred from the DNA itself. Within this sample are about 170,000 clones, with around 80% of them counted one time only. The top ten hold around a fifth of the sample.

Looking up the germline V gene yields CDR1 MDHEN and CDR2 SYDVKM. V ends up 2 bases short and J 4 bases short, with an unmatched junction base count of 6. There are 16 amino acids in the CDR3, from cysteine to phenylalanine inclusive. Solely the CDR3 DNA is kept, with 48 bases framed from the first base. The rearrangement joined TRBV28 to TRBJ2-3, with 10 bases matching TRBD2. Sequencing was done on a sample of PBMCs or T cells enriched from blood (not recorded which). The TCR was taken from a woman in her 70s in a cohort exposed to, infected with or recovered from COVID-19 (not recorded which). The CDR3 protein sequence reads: CASSLVSGRAADTQYF. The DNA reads TGTGCCAGCAGTTTAGTCAGCGGGAGGGCCGCAGATACGCAGTATTTT.